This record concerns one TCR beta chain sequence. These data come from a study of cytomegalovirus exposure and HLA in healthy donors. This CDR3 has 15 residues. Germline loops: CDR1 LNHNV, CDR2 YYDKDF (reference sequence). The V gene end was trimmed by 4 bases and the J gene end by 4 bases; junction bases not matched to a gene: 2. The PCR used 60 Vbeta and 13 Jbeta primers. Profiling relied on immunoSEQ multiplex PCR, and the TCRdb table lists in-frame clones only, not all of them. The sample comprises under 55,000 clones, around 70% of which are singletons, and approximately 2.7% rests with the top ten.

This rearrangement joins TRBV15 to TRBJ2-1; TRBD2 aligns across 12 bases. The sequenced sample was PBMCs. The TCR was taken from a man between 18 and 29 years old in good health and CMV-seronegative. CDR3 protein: CATSTGLAGYNEQFF. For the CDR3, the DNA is TGTGCCACCAGCACCGGACTAGCGGGGTACAATGAGCAGTTCTTC.